These 16 T cell receptor beta chains came from one sample sequenced in a study of control samples from healthy donors and cancer patients. Sequencing used immunoSEQ multiplex PCR; TCRdb keeps in-frame clones, though not all of them. The sample holds 65,000 to 90,000 clones, approximately 87% seen once. The sequenced sample consisted of blood. Receptors originate from a man aged 50 or older in good health.

The J gene is TRBJ2-5, the V gene TRBV7-2; TRBD2 agrees at 8 bases. Germline V gives CDR1 SGHTA, CDR2 FQGNSA. The junction had 11 bases not matched to a gene; V was cut back by 6 bases and J by 5 bases. This CDR3 is 15 amino acids long. As DNA, the CDR3 is TGTGCCAGCAGTTCTAGCGGGTCCGTAGTCGAGACCCAGTACTTC. It translates to CASSSSGSVVETQYF.

This clone has only one observation. The chain is built from TRBV7-6 and TRBJ2-7; D might be TRBD1 (5 bases). Germline values: CDR1 SGHVS, CDR2 FNYEAQ. Trimming removed 1 base from V and 2 bases from J, with 9 bases in between. The CDR3 length is 14 residues. The chain's CDR3 is CASSLGDSPYEQYF. The CDR3 DNA reads TGTGCCAGCAGCTTAGGTGACAGTCCCTACGAGCAGTACTTC.

DNA of the CDR3: TGTGCCAGCCCAGGATGTTGGAGCGACGAGCAGTACGTC. Its translation: CASPGCWSDEQYV. The V gene is TRBV7-2, the J gene TRBJ2-7; D is unresolved. CDR3 size: 13 residues. Germline CDR1 is SGHTA and CDR2 is FQGNSA. Trimming took off 8 bases at V and 5 bases at J, with 16 bases between the two ends.

The V and J genes are TRBV27 and TRBJ2-5, with D perhaps matching TRBD1 (5 bases). Germline CDR1 reads MNHEY; CDR2 reads SMNVEV (reference sequence). V was trimmed by 5 bases and J by 5 bases, leaving 18 bases between them. The CDR3 covers 15 residues. DNA of the CDR3: TGTGCCAGCAGTCCTCCGGACACCCTAGGGGAGACCCAGTACTTC. It is translated as CASSPPDTLGETQYF.

The chain links TRBV28 to TRBJ1-1, with D maybe TRBD1 (6 bases). Trimming took 8 bases from V and 3 from J, leaving 16 bases between them. This CDR3 spans 14 amino acids. Germline CDR1 and CDR2: MDHEN and SYDVKM. For the CDR3, the DNA is TGTGCCAGCCAGCAAGGGGGGGGGTACACTGAAGCTTTCTTT. It is translated as CASQQGGGYTEAFF.

This chain uses TRBV29-1 with TRBJ1-5; D gene uncertain. The V and J ends lost 4 bases and 2 bases respectively, with 9 bases between them. CDR1 SQVTM and CDR2 ANQGSEA come from the germline V gene. The CDR3 contains 13 residues. The CDR3 sequence: CSVASDRNQPQHF. CDR3 DNA: TGCAGCGTTGCTAGCGACCGCAATCAGCCCCAGCATTTT.

The V and J genes are TRBV18 and TRBJ1-3, with D unclear. Germline CDR1 KGHSH, CDR2 LQKENI. This CDR3 comprises 15 residues. Trimming took off 2 bases at V and 1 base at J, with 9 bases between the two ends. The CDR3 region has the DNA TGTGCCAGCTCACCAATAGCTGATTCTGGAAACACCATATATTTT. Its translation is CASSPIADSGNTIYF.

This clone is a singleton in its sample. The genes are TRBV6-1 and TRBJ1-1; D gene uncertain. V dropped 3 bases and J dropped 2 bases, with 7 bases sitting between them. Germline V gives CDR1 MNHNS, CDR2 SASEGT. This CDR3 is 13 amino acids long. The CDR3 sequence is CASSEHSNTEAFF. DNA of the CDR3: TGTGCCAGCAGTGAGCACAGCAACACTGAAGCTTTCTTT.

The rearrangement links TRBV18 to TRBJ1-6, with D tentatively TRBD1 (6 bases). V dropped 3 bases and J dropped 5 bases, with 11 bases sitting between them. The CDR3 runs to 15 residues. Germline assignment: CDR1 KGHSH and CDR2 LQKENI. Here the CDR3 reads CASSPGQINNSPLHF. Here the CDR3 DNA reads TGTGCCAGCTCACCTGGACAGATAAATAATTCACCCCTCCACTTT.

The rearrangement joins TRBV11-2 to TRBJ1-5; D may be TRBD1 (5 bases). Trimming pared 4 bases from V and 7 bases from J, leaving 11 bases between. Germline V gene data show CDR1 as SGHAT and CDR2 as FQNNGV. This CDR3 has 13 amino acids. CDR3 bases: TGTGCCAGCAGCTCGGGGGAGGAACAGCCCCAGCATTTT. It is translated as CASSSGEEQPQHF.

This clone appeared a single time. This chain links TRBV7-9 with TRBJ1-2; D remains unclear. The V gene lost 2 bases and the J gene lost 4 bases, with 8 bases spanning the gap. This CDR3 is 13 amino acids long. CDR1 and CDR2 (germline): SEHNR, FQNEAQ (reference sequence). The CDR3 reads CASSLMGFYGYTF. The CDR3 DNA sequence: TGTGCCAGCAGCTTAATGGGTTTCTATGGCTACACCTTC.

The rearrangement joins TRBV28 to TRBJ1-2; the D is unclear. The CDR3 has 12 amino acids. Trimming took 5 bases from V and 4 from J, leaving 8 bases between them. CDR1 and CDR2 (germline): MDHEN, SYDVKM. CDR3 sequence (DNA): TGTGCCAGCAGTCCTGAAGGCTATGGCTACACCTTC. Its protein is CASSPEGYGYTF.

There are a few counts of this clone. CDR3 nucleotide sequence: TGTGCCAGCAGCAAATGGACAGGGGATAACACTGAAGCTTTCTTT. Residues: CASSKWTGDNTEAFF. The J gene is TRBJ1-1, the V gene TRBV7-8; 9 nucleotides match TRBD1. The J segment lost 2 bases and the V segment lost 5 bases, leaving 6 bases of the junction unmatched. The germline V gene has CDR1 SGHVS and CDR2 FQNEAQ. This CDR3 has 15 residues.

The chain uses TRBV12-5 and TRBJ2-1; D tentatively reads TRBD1 or TRBD2 (6 bases each). Looked up from germline, CDR1 is LGHNT and CDR2 is FRNRAP. Trimming shortened V by 5 bases and J by 8 bases, and 22 bases separated the two germline ends. The CDR3 contains 16 residues. CDR3 residues: CASGPSGWGAGDEQFF. CDR3 nucleotides: TGTGCTAGTGGTCCCTCCGGATGGGGGGCCGGGGATGAGCAGTTCTTC.

The V call is TRBV11-2, the J call TRBJ2-1; D remains ambiguous. This CDR3 has 11 amino acids. The V gene lost 4 bases and the J gene lost 10 bases, with 8 bases spanning the gap. The V gene's germline CDR1 is SGHAT and CDR2 FQNNGV. The CDR3 spells CASSSPSEQFF. CDR3 in DNA: TGTGCCAGCAGCTCCCCCAGCGAGCAGTTCTTC.

This clone was counted only a few times. The J gene is TRBJ1-5, the V gene TRBV28; D unclear. The CDR3 totals 12 residues. Germline V gene lookup returns CDR1 MDHEN and CDR2 SYDVKM. V lost 3 bases and J 9 bases, leaving 9 bases between the germline ends. In DNA, the CDR3 is TGTGCCAGCAGTTTTGGGAGCGGGCCCCAGCATTTT. It is translated as CASSFGSGPQHF. The whole variable domain, remainder taken from reference TRBV28 and TRBJ1-5, is DVKVTQSSRYLVKRTGEKVFLECVQDMDHENMFWYRQDPGLGLRLIYFSYDVKMKEKGDIPEGYSVSREKKERFSLILESASTNQTSMYLCASSFGSGPQHFGDGTRLSIL.